These T cell receptor beta chains were read from a single sample in a study of response to subunit inactivated influenza vaccine. MiXCR, applied by TCRdb to the RT-PCR reads, yields one record per CDR3 protein. The sample gives about 650,000 distinct CDR3 sequences, approximately 15% of which show up once; around 10% is in the top ten. The specimen comprised PBMCs from blood, sampled 12 days after vaccination. Receptors were obtained from a man aged 50 to 60 who received an inactivated influenza vaccine. The CDR3 runs from the conserved cysteine through the conserved F or W. D genes are given only for firm matches. Clone size is stated in some rows and not others, as once, few, many or a class when expanded.

J gene,V gene,clone size,D gene,CDR3 DNA,CDR3 protein
TRBJ2-7,TRBV20-1,few,-,TGCAGTGCTAGAGCCGGGGTTGGTTACGAGCAGTACTTC,CSARAGVGYEQYF
TRBJ2-1,TRBV5-1,many,TRBD1,TGCGCCAGCAGCTTGGGAGGACAGGGGACCAATGAGCAGTTCTTC,CASSLGGQGTNEQFF
TRBJ1-2,TRBV29-1,few,-,TGCAGCGTTGGGGAGTTCACCGCCTTC,CSVGEFTAF
TRBJ1-2,TRBV12-3/TRBV12-4,few,TRBD1,TGTGCCACCCGACAGGGGGCGGGTGGCTACACCTTC,CATRQGAGGYTF
TRBJ1-2,TRBV28,-,TRBD1,TGTGCCAGCAGTTCTCAGGGGGGGGGTAACTATGGCTACACCTTC,CASSSQGGGNYGYTF
TRBJ2-1,TRBV7-9,few,-,TGTGCCAGCAGCTTAGTAACCGGGACCGGCTCCTACAATGAGCAGTTCTTC,CASSLVTGTGSYNEQFF
TRBJ1-5,TRBV6-2/TRBV6-3,few,-,TGTGCCAGCAGTCCGTGGATCAGCAATCAGCCCCAGCATTTT,CASSPWISNQPQHF
TRBJ1-6,TRBV20-1,few,-,TGCAGTGCAACAGGTTCTGGTAATTCACCCCTCCACTTT,CSATGSGNSPLHF
TRBJ2-5,TRBV6-2/TRBV6-3,-,-,TGTGCCAGCAGTTACGGCAGCGAAGAGACCCAGTACTTC,CASSYGSEETQYF
TRBJ2-1,TRBV7-9,-,-,TGTGCCAGCAGCCCCGGAGAGGGAGGAGAGAATGAGCAGTTCTTC,CASSPGEGGENEQFF
TRBJ2-1,TRBV20-1,-,TRBD2,TGCAGTGCTAGAACAGTCGCGGGAGGGGGTGAGCAGTTCTTC,CSARTVAGGGEQFF
TRBJ2-7,TRBV28,few,-,TGTGCCAGCAGGCCCGGCCGAAAGACAGCCTCCTACGAGCAGTACTTC,CASRPGRKTASYEQYF
TRBJ2-3,TRBV10-3,-,-,TGTGCCATCGCAGCTAGCACAGATACGCAGTATTTT,CAIAASTDTQYF
TRBJ2-5,TRBV7-2,-,TRBD1,TGTGCCAGCAGCTTAGAGGGACAGAGGAAGACCCAGTACTTC,CASSLEGQRKTQYF
TRBJ1-1,TRBV7-9,-,TRBD1,TGTGCCAGCAGCACCGGACAGGGGGCTCGGGACACTGAAGCTTTCTTT,CASSTGQGARDTEAFF
TRBJ1-4,TRBV4-3,once,-,TGCGCCAGCAGCCCCTGGATCCTTGGGGAAAAACTGTTTTTT,CASSPWILGEKLFF
TRBJ2-7,TRBV4-1,-,TRBD1,TGCGCCAGCAGCCAAGATAGACAGGGGGCGAGAGGTTTTTTCTACGAGCAGTACTTC,CASSQDRQGARGFFYEQYF
TRBJ2-2,TRBV11-2,once,-,TGTGCCAGCAGCTTAGAGGCCAACACCGGGGAGCTGTTTTTT,CASSLEANTGELFF
TRBJ2-7,TRBV28,-,TRBD1,TGTGCCAGCAGTTTCCTCGGGACAGGGGGATCCTACGAGCAGTACTTC,CASSFLGTGGSYEQYF
TRBJ2-5,TRBV12-3/TRBV12-4,few,-,TGTGCCAGCAGTTCCGCTGAGGCACCGGCCCAGTACTTC,CASSSAEAPAQYF